This T cell receptor beta chain emerged from a study of neurological immune-mediated disorders. Background on the study: The study included around 35 multiple sclerosis patients, 31 relapsing-remitting and 3 secondary progressive.

cDNA was made by 5'RACE with 10-nucleotide random UMIs. TCRdb processed the 5' RACE reads anew with MiXCR; each CDR3 protein has one entry. In the table there are about 66,000 distinct CDR3 sequences, 3.5% to 5% of which are singletons. This clonotype was detected many times. Its antigen remains unidentified. Study-level points and caveats: The absence of any CDR3 amino acid sequence shared by expanded clones across subjects suggests that repertoires were private in all groups. On phylogenetic grouping, the repertoires of 18 of 34 multiple sclerosis patients fell within one related-CDR3 cluster, constituting a possible signature.

Source material: PBMCs. The clonotype originates from a young man with multiple sclerosis.

The CDR3 reads CASSYSGQTYEQYF. CDR3 DNA sequence: TGCGCCAGCAGCTATTCGGGGCAAACCTACGAGCAGTACTTC. The J gene is TRBJ2-7, the V gene TRBV5-1; TRBD1 or TRBD2 may be the D gene (5 bases each). V was cut by 3 bases and J by 2 bases, with 12 bases left in between. CDR3 length: 14 amino acids. Per germline, CDR1 SGHRS and CDR2 YFSETQ.